This TCR beta chain was sequenced during a study of lymphopenia after photon versus proton radiotherapy (dated by TCRdb to the late 2010s). Regarding the research as a whole: The study compared the immunological effects of photon versus proton radiation therapy in patients with gastrointestinal tumors who developed high-grade lymphopenia. The goal of the study was to describe how the two radiation modalities differ in their effects on the immune system. The cohort comprised 15 to 20 patients with gastrointestinal tumors who received either photon or proton therapy and then developed lymphopenia. Study-wide findings and limitations: Among patients across the cohort who died, overall survival time showed an inverse correlation with a larger post-nadir drop in TCR diversity. The survival association was examined only in patients who died, and the authors described better survival with proton therapy as a possibility, not as a demonstrated result. After the lymphocyte count nadir, oligoclonal expansion, especially of CD8+ Temra cells, was observed in photon-treated repertoires, and the drop in diversity was driven by this expansion. During treatment, patients who received photon therapy lost naive T cells and TCR diversity and gained effector/memory populations, whereas patients who received proton therapy remained relatively stable.

CDR1 and CDR2, looked up from the germline V gene, are LGHNA and YNFKEQ. The CDR3, cysteine through phenylalanine, is 15 amino acids long. CDR3 DNA only is kept here, 45 bases in frame from base 1. Trimming takes 2 bases off V and 5 bases off J; junction bases not matched to a gene: 5. Receptors were amplified or captured by the immunoSEQ multiplex PCR assay. Deep sequencing of rearranged TCR beta loci, alongside multiparametric flow cytometry, was used to profile T cell repertoires. The source is immuneACCESS, and TCRdb retained only in-frame sequences with V and J called. Part of the clones is not carried over; for the studies checked, unresolved V genes explain less than half of this, and the remainder is unexplained. The sample table holds 37,000 or so clones, of which 70% to 90% were seen once. About 2.9% of the sample comes from the top ten. With respect to this clone: No cognate antigen has been identified for it. There are no base qualities to consult, and no much larger clone falls within one base.

This chain is built from TRBV4-2 and TRBJ2-2; 7 central nucleotides agree with TRBD2. The starting material was peripheral blood, obtained from a patient treated with photon-based radiotherapy. The clonotype originates from a man aged 50 to 59 with gastric cancer. At the DNA level, the sequence is TGTGCCAGCAGCCAAACGGGAGGCCGTACCGGGGAGCTGTTTTTT. Its product reads: CASSQTGGRTGELFF.